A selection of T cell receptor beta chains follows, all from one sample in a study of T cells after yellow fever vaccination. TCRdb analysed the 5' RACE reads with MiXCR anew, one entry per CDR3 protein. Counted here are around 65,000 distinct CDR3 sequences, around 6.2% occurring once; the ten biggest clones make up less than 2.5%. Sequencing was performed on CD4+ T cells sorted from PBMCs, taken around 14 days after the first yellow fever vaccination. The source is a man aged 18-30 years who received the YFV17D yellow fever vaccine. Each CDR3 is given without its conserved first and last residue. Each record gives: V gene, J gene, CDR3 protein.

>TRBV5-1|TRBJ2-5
ASSLVGAGTAETQY
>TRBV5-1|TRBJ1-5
ASSLDDREDQPQH
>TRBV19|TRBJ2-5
ASSISGPRETQY
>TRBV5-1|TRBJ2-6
ASSLAGRVGANVLT
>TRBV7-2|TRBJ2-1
ASSSSSWNEQF
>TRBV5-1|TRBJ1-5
ASSVAGYSNQPQH
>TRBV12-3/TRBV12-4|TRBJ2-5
ASTLRVIQETQY
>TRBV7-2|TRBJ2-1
ASSPYRASGFEQF
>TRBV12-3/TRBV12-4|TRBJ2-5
ASSSSAGETQY
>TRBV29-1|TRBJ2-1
SVEESSYNEQF
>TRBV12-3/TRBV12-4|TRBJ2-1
ASSFVLYNEQF
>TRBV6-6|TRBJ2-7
ASSLVYEQY
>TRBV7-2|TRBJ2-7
ASSPGGVRSYEQY
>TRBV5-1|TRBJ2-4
ASSRTGENIQY
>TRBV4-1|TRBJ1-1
ASSQDPQAEAF
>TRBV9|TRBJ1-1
ASSSSSGGRMDTEAF
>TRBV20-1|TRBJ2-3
SARTGDRSIADTQY
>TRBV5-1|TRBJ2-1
ASSLGLAHDEQF
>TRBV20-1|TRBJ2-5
SATRETQY
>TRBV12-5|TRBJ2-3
ACGRQGWNTQY
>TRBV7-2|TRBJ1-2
ASREDSNYGYT
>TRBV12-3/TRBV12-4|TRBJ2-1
ASSKSLAGPHEGEQF
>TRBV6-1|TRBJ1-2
ASSATAEGYT